The clone carrying this T cell receptor beta chain showed up just once. Its antigen remains unknown. This record belongs to a study of cytomegalovirus exposure and HLA in healthy donors. In the PCR, 60 Vbeta and 13 Jbeta primers were used. Repertoires were generated with immunoSEQ multiplex PCR, while TCRdb's copy carries only in-frame clones and drops some. The data hold 150,000 to 200,000 clones, with over 60% observed a single time. The germline gives CDR1 LNHDA, CDR2 SQIVND (reference sequence). This CDR3 has 17 amino acids. V lost 6 bases, J lost 0 bases, and 6 bases stayed unmatched. General study findings and limits: A later analysis linked around 17,000 TCR beta sequences to HLA alleles at 0.05 false discovery rate. Certain indistinguishable V segments, among them TRBV6-2 and TRBV6-3, were excluded. Within an earlier analysis, most TCR beta V segments proved productive either about 90% or about 30% of the time.

Material: PBMCs. This receptor was obtained from a man aged 40-55 years in good health and CMV-seronegative. V gene TRBV19 combines with J gene TRBJ2-2; 11 positions agree with TRBD2. The CDR3 spells CASSRLAGGPNTGELFF. DNA of the CDR3: TGTGCCAGTAGCCGGCTAGCGGGAGGCCCGAACACCGGGGAGCTGTTTTTT. The whole variable domain, filled in from reference TRBV19 and TRBJ2-2, reads DGGITQSPKYLFRKEGQNVTLSCEQNLNHDAMYWYRQDPGQGLRLIYYSQIVNDFQKGDIAEGYSVSREKKESFPLTVTSAQKNPTAFYLCASSRLAGGPNTGELFFGEGSRLTVL.